This TCR beta chain was captured by sequencing in a study of blood T cell repertoires in COVID-19. Under the authors' procedure: The authors estimated nucleated cell counts from reference gene primer amplification. Sequenced by immunoSEQ multiplex PCR; TCRdb stores in-frame clones only, minus some. The V and J calls and clone size were taken over from that table, and D and trimming were inferred from the DNA. The sample shows 200,000 to 250,000 clones, approximately 85% of them seen only once. This CDR3 region has 14 residues. Germline values: CDR1 KGHDR, CDR2 SFDVKD. With 4 bases clipped from V and 3 bases from J, the junction kept 4 bases outside the gene matches.

The TCR sequence derives from a woman between 70 and 85 years old with COVID-19, enrolled during active disease. The sample was peripheral blood. The chain carries TRBV24-1 and TRBJ2-5; 7 nucleotides line up with TRBD1. CDR3 in amino acids: CATSDPGTEETQYF. The CDR3, as DNA: TGTGCCACCAGTGACCCAGGGACAGAAGAGACCCAGTACTTC.